Presented here are 12 T cell receptor beta chains from one specimen sequenced in a study of OX40 agonist ivuxolimab in advanced cancers. Sequencing used immunoSEQ multiplex PCR; TCRdb keeps in-frame clones, though not all of them. The table includes about 46,000 clones, around nine tenths detected once. Sequences were derived from CD4+ or CD8+ T cells sorted from blood, sampled in a trial of the OX40 agonist ivuxolimab. The receptors originated from an adult with an advanced solid tumor such as melanoma, head and neck, liver or kidney cancer.

The V call is TRBV2, the J call TRBJ2-1; D is undetermined. Germline V lookup: CDR1 SNHLY, CDR2 FYNNEI. The CDR3 contains 15 residues. Trimming pared 7 bases from V and 1 base from J, leaving 14 bases between. CDR3 in amino acids: CASKEGGLSYNEQFF. The CDR3 DNA follows: TGTGCCAGCAAGGAAGGTGGGCTTTCCTACAATGAGCAGTTCTTC.

The J gene is TRBJ1-2, the V gene TRBV6-5; D is undetermined. The V end was cut by 6 bases, the J end by 1 base, with 9 bases between. The CDR3 has 13 residues. The germline V gene encodes CDR1 MNHEY and CDR2 SVGAGI. The DNA for the CDR3 is TGTGCCAGCAGCCACCGAATTAACTATGGCTACACCTTC. Translated, it gives CASSHRINYGYTF.

This sequence joins TRBV7-9 and TRBJ2-1, with a tentative D call TRBD2 (5 bases). Germline CDR1 is SEHNR and CDR2 is FQNEAQ (reference sequence). There are 14 residues in the CDR3. V lost 5 bases and J lost 3, with 11 bases in between. The CDR3 sequence is CASSQGLVYNEQFF. In DNA form, the CDR3 reads TGTGCCAGCAGCCAAGGACTGGTCTACAATGAGCAGTTCTTC. The whole variable domain, remainder taken from reference TRBV7-9 and TRBJ2-1, is DTGVSQNPRHKITKRGQNVTFRCDPISEHNRLYWYRQTLGQGPEFLTYFQNEAQLEKSRLLSDRFSAERPKGSFSTLEIQRTEQGDSAMYLCASSQGLVYNEQFFGPGTRLTVL.

This sequence joins TRBV18 and TRBJ1-3; no clear D gene. The CDR3 loop spans 15 amino acids. Germline assignment: CDR1 KGHSH and CDR2 LQKENI. V lost 1 base and J 0 bases, leaving 7 bases between the germline ends. CDR3 coding DNA: TGTGCCAGCTCACCACTAGGCCCCTCTGGAAACACCATATATTTT. It encodes CASSPLGPSGNTIYF.

The V and J genes are TRBV4-1 and TRBJ1-5, with a possible D match to TRBD1 (5 bases). The length of the CDR3 is 15 residues. Germline CDR1 is MGHRA and CDR2 is YSYEKL. The germline V and J ends were trimmed by 0 bases and 3 bases, with 9 bases remaining between them. This chain's CDR3 is CASSQEQVHNQPQHF. The CDR3 DNA is TGCGCCAGCAGCCAAGAACAGGTGCACAATCAGCCCCAGCATTTT.

In its sample, this clone was seen once. V gene TRBV6-1 combines with J gene TRBJ2-1; 7 bases match TRBD2. The V gene end was trimmed by 4 bases and the J gene end by 7 bases; junction bases not matched to a gene: 4. Germline V lookup: CDR1 MNHNS, CDR2 SASEGT. This CDR3 spans 13 amino acids. The CDR3 here is CASSVVGRNEQFF. CDR3 DNA sequence: TGTGCCAGCAGTGTGGTCGGGAGGAATGAGCAGTTCTTC.

The chain is built from TRBV7-3 and TRBJ2-1, with D maybe TRBD1 (6 bases). The V gene's germline CDR1 is SGHTA and CDR2 FQGTGA. Trimming stripped 4 bases from V and 6 bases from J, with 13 bases between. The CDR3 consists of 14 residues. The CDR3: CASSWYREINEQFF. Written as DNA, the CDR3 is TGTGCCAGCAGCTGGTACAGGGAGATCAATGAGCAGTTCTTC.

This clone was found a few times. The CDR3 loop is CASSDGLADYNEQFF. CDR3 bases: TGTGCCAGTAGTGACGGACTAGCGGACTACAATGAGCAGTTCTTC. This chain uses TRBV19 with TRBJ2-1; 10 nucleotides match TRBD2. Germline assignment: CDR1 LNHDA and CDR2 SQIVND (reference sequence). The J segment lost 3 bases and the V segment lost 5 bases, leaving 4 bases of the junction unmatched. The CDR3 extends over 15 amino acids.

With regard to this clone: An end of the junction differs from the germline gene, which may be a read error. This chain joins TRBV7-7 and TRBJ2-5, with 8 bases fitting TRBD1. This CDR3 comprises 14 residues. Germline values: CDR1 SSHAT, CDR2 FNYEAQ (reference sequence). For the CDR3, the DNA is TGTGCTAGCAGCCGGACAGGGTCAGGGGAGACCCAGTACTTC. It specifies CASSRTGSGETQYF.

The chain carries TRBV7-6 and TRBJ2-2, with 10 bases fitting TRBD1. Unmatched junction bases numbered 9, after V lost 2 bases and J lost 3 bases. This CDR3 has 18 residues. Germline V gene data show CDR1 as SGHVS and CDR2 as FNYEAQ. CDR3 amino acids: CASSLPNMTGGHTGELFF. As DNA, the CDR3 is TGTGCCAGCAGCTTACCTAATATGACAGGGGGCCACACCGGGGAGCTGTTTTTT.

This chain connects TRBV28 to TRBJ1-1; D unresolved. Trimming left V 6 bases short and J 0 bases short, with 8 bases between. The CDR3 totals 13 residues. Per germline, CDR1 MDHEN and CDR2 SYDVKM. The CDR3 DNA reads TGTGCCAGCAGAGGACGGGTGAACACTGAAGCTTTCTTT. As protein: CASRGRVNTEAFF.

V and J are TRBV30 and TRBJ1-3, with 7 bases matching TRBD1. The germline V gene encodes CDR1 GTSNPN and CDR2 SVGIG (reference sequence). This CDR3 contains 14 residues. The J segment lost 4 bases and the V segment lost 1 base, leaving 4 bases of the junction unmatched. This chain's CDR3 is CAWSDRGRGNTIYF. The CDR3 DNA sequence: TGTGCCTGGAGTGACAGGGGTAGAGGAAACACCATATATTTT.